The next 6 T cell receptor beta chains were all read from a single sample in a study of PD-L1 blockade in urothelial cancer. Assay used: immunoSEQ multiplex PCR; TCRdb lists only in-frame clones, some missing. This table holds tens of thousands of clones, 82% found once. The source was PBMCs, collected around atezolizumab (anti-PD-L1) treatment. The receptor set was obtained from a man between 65 and 85 years old with urothelial cancer.

The rearrangement joins TRBV4-1 to TRBJ2-5; 9 nucleotides match TRBD2. The CDR3 is 17 residues long. After removal of 1 base from V and 1 base from J, the junction contained 7 bases not matched to a gene. Germline V lookup: CDR1 MGHRA, CDR2 YSYEKL. This CDR3 reads CASSQGRLAGIQETQYF. The CDR3 DNA is TGCGCCAGCAGCCAAGGAAGGCTAGCGGGGATCCAAGAGACCCAGTACTTC.

J is TRBJ1-4 and V is TRBV19, with a weak D call TRBD1 (5 bases). V was shortened by 3 bases and J by 0 bases, with 23 bases between the two germline ends. The CDR3 spans 20 residues. Germline V lookup: CDR1 LNHDA, CDR2 SQIVND (reference sequence). Written as DNA, the CDR3 is TGTGCCAGTAGTATTCCCCCCAGGTCTGTAGGGGTAACAACTAATGAAAAACTGTTTTTT. It yields the protein CASSIPPRSVGVTTNEKLFF.

DNA for the CDR3: TGTGCCAGTAGGCAGACAGGGACTTTCGAGCAGTACTTC. Its translation: CASRQTGTFEQYF. The rearrangement links TRBV19 to TRBJ2-7, with TRBD1 as a possible D gene (7 bases). Germline V gene lookup returns CDR1 LNHDA and CDR2 SQIVND (reference sequence). V gave up 6 bases and J gave up 6 bases, with 15 bases separating them. The CDR3 covers 13 residues.

The CDR3 is CASSVRAGSTDTQYF. CDR3 nucleotide sequence: TGTGCCAGCAGCGTACGAGCGGGGAGCACAGATACGCAGTATTTT. The rearrangement links TRBV9 to TRBJ2-3; 7 nucleotides line up with TRBD2. Germline V gene lookup returns CDR1 SGDLS and CDR2 YYNGEE. J lost 0 bases, V lost 1 base, and 2 bases had no gene match. The CDR3 extends over 15 amino acids.

The genes are TRBV29-1 and TRBJ2-1, with 14 bases that match TRBD2. Trimming removed 7 bases from V and 4 bases from J; junction bases left unmatched: 15. This CDR3 contains 18 residues. CDR1 is SQVTM, CDR2 ANQGSEA, per germline. CDR3 sequence: CSGKTRTSGGSLYNEQFF. Written as DNA, the CDR3 is TGCAGCGGGAAGACAAGGACTAGCGGGGGGAGCTTGTACAATGAGCAGTTCTTC.

The gene calls are TRBV6-6 and TRBJ1-4; D possibly corresponds to TRBD1 (6 bases). With 6 bases removed from V and 8 bases from J, the gap between germline ends came to 19 bases. The CDR3 sequence is 15 residues long. From germline, CDR1 is MNHNY and CDR2 SVGAGI (reference sequence). CDR3 nucleotide sequence: TGTGCCAGCAGACGAGGTGGGGGGGCGGTGGAAAAACTGTTTTTT. It yields the protein CASRRGGGAVEKLFF.